This T cell receptor (beta chain) was sequenced for a study of blood T cell repertoires in COVID-19. Overall study context: T cells, B-cell-depleted T cells, or PBMCs provided the cDNA or gDNA that served as material.

Germline CDR1 is MNHNS and CDR2 is SASEGT. This CDR3 is 14 amino acids long. V was clipped by 1 base and J by 4 bases; unmatched bases: 4. As processed by the authors: Estimation of nucleated cell counts relied on the amplification of reference gene primers. Repertoires were generated with immunoSEQ multiplex PCR, while TCRdb's copy carries only in-frame clones and drops some. From that table come the V and J calls and clone size; the DNA was used to work out D and trimming. This repertoire shows about 22,000 clones, around 81% found once; its top ten account for about 13%. The sequencing sample was made of peripheral blood. The rearrangement joins TRBV6-1 to TRBJ2-7, with TRBD1 matching 7 bases. This TCR was recovered from a man aged 55 to 70 with active COVID-19. The CDR3 bases are TGTGCCAGCAGTGAAGGGGACAGAAATTACGAGCAGTACTTC. This codes for CASSEGDRNYEQYF.